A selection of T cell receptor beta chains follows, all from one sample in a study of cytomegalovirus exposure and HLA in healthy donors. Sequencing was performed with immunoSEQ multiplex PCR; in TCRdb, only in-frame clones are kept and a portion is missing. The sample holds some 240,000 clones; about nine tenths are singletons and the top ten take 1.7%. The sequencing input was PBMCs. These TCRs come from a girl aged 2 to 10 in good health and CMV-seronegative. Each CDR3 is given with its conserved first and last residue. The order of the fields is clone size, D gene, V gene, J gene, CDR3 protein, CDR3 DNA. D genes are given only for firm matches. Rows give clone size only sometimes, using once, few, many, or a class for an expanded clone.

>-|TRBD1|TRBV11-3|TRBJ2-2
CASSLIRGSPGELFF
TGTGCCAGCAGCCTCATCAGGGGGTCACCCGGGGAGCTGTTTTTT
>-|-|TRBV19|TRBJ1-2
CATSVGRTDYGYTF
TGTGCCACCTCCGTGGGGCGGACGGACTATGGCTACACCTTC
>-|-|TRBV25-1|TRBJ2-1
CASSDLSSYNEQFF
TGTGCCAGCAGTGACCTGAGCTCCTACAATGAGCAGTTCTTC
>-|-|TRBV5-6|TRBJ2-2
CASNQGPDTGELFF
TGTGCCAGTAACCAGGGCCCCGACACCGGGGAGCTGTTTTTT
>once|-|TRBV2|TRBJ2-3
CASSGAPADTQYF
TGTGCCAGCAGTGGGGCCCCCGCAGATACGCAGTATTTT
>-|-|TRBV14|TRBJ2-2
CASSQVGGNTGELFF
TGTGCCAGCAGCCAAGTAGGGGGGAACACCGGGGAGCTGTTTTTT
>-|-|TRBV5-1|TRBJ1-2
CASSLAGKEYYGYTF
TGCGCCAGCAGCTTGGCCGGGAAGGAGTACTATGGCTACACCTTC
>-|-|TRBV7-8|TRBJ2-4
CASSLGMGRAKNIQYF
TGTGCCAGCAGCTTAGGGATGGGGAGGGCCAAAAACATTCAGTACTTC
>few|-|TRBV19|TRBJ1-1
CASSLGKRISNTEAFF
TGTGCCAGTAGTCTCGGTAAACGCATTTCGAACACTGAAGCTTTCTTT
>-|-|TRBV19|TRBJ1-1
CASSTTRNTEAFF
TGTGCCAGTAGTACCACACGGAACACTGAAGCTTTCTTT
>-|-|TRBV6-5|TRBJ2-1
CASSLLRNEQFF
TGTGCCAGCAGTCTACTACGCAATGAGCAGTTCTTC
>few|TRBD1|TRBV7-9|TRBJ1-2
CASSPTGVTNYGYTF
TGTGCCAGCAGCCCCACAGGGGTAACTAACTATGGCTACACCTTC
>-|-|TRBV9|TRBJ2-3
CASSPPSSPGRAQYF
TGTGCCAGCAGTCCACCCTCCTCCCCCGGCAGGGCGCAGTATTTT
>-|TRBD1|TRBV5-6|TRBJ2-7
CASSSDRVYEQYF
TGTGCCAGCAGCTCGGACAGGGTTTACGAGCAGTACTTC
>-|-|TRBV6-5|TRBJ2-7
CASVAPGVYEQYF
TGTGCCTCCGTGGCCCCCGGAGTCTACGAGCAGTACTTC
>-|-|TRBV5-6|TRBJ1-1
CASSIRGHRQTAFF
TGTGCCAGCAGCATCCGCGGTCACCGCCAGACAGCTTTCTTT
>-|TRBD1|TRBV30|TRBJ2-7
CAWSTGVYEQYF
TGTGCCTGGAGTACAGGGGTCTACGAGCAGTACTTC
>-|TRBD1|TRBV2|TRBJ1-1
CASSRTGDFSMNTEAFF
TGTGCCAGCAGTCGAACAGGGGATTTTAGCATGAACACTGAAGCTTTCTTT
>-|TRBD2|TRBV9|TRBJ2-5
CASSVEPAGGSQETQYF
TGTGCCAGCAGCGTAGAACCAGCGGGGGGCAGCCAAGAGACCCAGTACTTC
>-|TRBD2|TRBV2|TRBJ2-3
CASSERSGDLRDTQYF
TGTGCCAGCAGTGAACGCAGCGGGGACCTGCGGGATACGCAGTATTTT
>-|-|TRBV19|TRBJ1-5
CASSIVGGNQPQHF
TGTGCCAGTAGTATAGTCGGTGGCAATCAGCCCCAGCATTTT
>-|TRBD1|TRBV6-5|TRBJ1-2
CASRIGQDYGYTF
TGTGCCAGCAGAATAGGACAGGACTATGGCTACACCTTC
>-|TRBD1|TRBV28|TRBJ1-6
CASITRGPGGRGYFSYNSPLHF
TGTGCCAGCATCACAAGGGGCCCAGGGGGGCGCGGGTATTTTTCCTATAATTCACCCCTCCACTTT
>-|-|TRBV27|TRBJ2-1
CASSLLSGYEEQFF
TGTGCCAGCAGTTTATTATCCGGGTATGAGGAGCAGTTCTTC
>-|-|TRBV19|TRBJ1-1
CASSISPAGAEAFF
TGTGCCAGTAGTATCTCGCCCGCCGGTGCTGAAGCTTTCTTT
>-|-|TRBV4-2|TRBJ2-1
CASSQARGLEQFF
TGTGCCAGCAGCCAAGCTCGAGGGCTAGAGCAGTTCTTC
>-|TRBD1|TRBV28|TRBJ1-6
CASSDRDLPLHF
TGTGCCAGCAGTGACAGGGACCTACCCCTCCACTTT
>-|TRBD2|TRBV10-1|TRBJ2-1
CASSTAGGGWNEQFF
TGCGCCAGCAGTACAGCGGGAGGAGGGTGGAATGAGCAGTTCTTC
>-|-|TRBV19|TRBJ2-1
CASSIGLYNEQFF
TGTGCCAGTAGTATAGGACTCTATAATGAGCAGTTCTTC
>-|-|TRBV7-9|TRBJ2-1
CASSTQRTMFNEQFF
TGTGCCAGCAGCACCCAGAGGACAATGTTTAATGAGCAGTTCTTC
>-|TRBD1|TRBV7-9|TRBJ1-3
CASSLARQGSLGFTIYF
TGTGCCAGCAGCTTAGCCAGACAGGGGTCACTGGGGTTCACCATATATTTT
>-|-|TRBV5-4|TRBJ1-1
CASSLGTANTEAFF
TGTGCCAGCAGCTTGGGGACAGCGAACACTGAAGCTTTCTTT
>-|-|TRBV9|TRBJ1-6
CASSAWTEPNSPLHF
TGTGCCAGCAGCGCCTGGACAGAACCAAATTCACCCCTCCACTTT
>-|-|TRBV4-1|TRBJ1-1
CASSQDPRDTEAFF
TGCGCCAGCAGCCAAGATCCAAGAGACACTGAAGCTTTCTTT
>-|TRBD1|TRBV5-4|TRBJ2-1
CASSLRDSTSYNEQFF
TGTGCCAGCAGCTTGAGGGACAGTACTTCTTACAATGAGCAGTTCTTC
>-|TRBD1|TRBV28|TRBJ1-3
CASTQGQRRFDIGNTIYF
TGTGCCAGCACCCAGGGACAGCGCCGATTCGATATAGGAAACACCATATATTTT
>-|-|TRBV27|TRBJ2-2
CASSFGRALYTGELFF
TGTGCCAGCAGTTTTGGGAGAGCGCTTTACACCGGGGAGCTGTTTTTT
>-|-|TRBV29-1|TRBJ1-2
CSVETAGYGYTF
TGCAGCGTTGAAACTGCCGGCTATGGCTACACCTTC
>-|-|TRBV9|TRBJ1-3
CASSGSRGTGNTIYF
TGTGCCAGCAGCGGGTCACGAGGGACTGGAAACACCATATATTTT
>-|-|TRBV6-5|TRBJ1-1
CASRQNTEAFF
TGTGCCAGCAGACAGAACACTGAAGCTTTCTTT
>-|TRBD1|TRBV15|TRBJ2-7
CATRQGGSYEQYF
TGTGCCACCCGACAGGGGGGCTCCTACGAGCAGTACTTC
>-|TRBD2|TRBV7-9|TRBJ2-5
CASSLLAGGETQYF
TGTGCCAGCAGCTTACTAGCGGGGGGAGAGACCCAGTACTTC
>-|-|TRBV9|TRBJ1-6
CASSVGAQEPYSPLHF
TGTGCCAGCAGCGTAGGGGCCCAAGAACCATATTCACCCCTCCACTTT
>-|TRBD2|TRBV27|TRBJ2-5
CASSYLTSGERETQYF
TGTGCCAGCAGTTATCTGACTAGCGGGGAGAGGGAGACCCAGTACTTC
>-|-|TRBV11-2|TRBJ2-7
CASLGAGYEQYF
TGTGCCAGCCTAGGGGCTGGCTACGAGCAGTACTTC
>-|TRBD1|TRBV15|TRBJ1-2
CATSGSGGRGYGYTF
TGTGCCACCAGCGGTTCAGGGGGCCGGGGCTATGGCTACACCTTC
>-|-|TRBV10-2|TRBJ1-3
CASGSSGNTIYF
TGCGCCAGCGGGAGCTCTGGAAACACCATATATTTT
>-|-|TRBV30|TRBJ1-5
CAWSTGNQPQHF
TGTGCCTGGAGTACGGGGAATCAGCCCCAGCATTTT
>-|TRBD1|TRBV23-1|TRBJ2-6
CASRLPGQGVVGANVLTF
TGCGCCAGCAGACTCCCGGGACAGGGGGTTGTTGGGGCCAACGTCCTGACTTTC
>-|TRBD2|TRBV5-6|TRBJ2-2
CASSSRIPRAGGPTGELFF
TGTGCCAGCAGCTCACGTATCCCTCGCGCGGGGGGGCCCACCGGGGAGCTGTTTTTT
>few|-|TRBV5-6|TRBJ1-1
CASSLERRTNTEAFF
TGTGCCAGCAGCTTGGAGAGGAGGACGAACACTGAAGCTTTCTTT
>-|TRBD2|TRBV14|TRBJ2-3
CASSQEGGLAGSTDTQYF
TGTGCCAGCAGCCAAGAGGGCGGACTAGCGGGGAGCACAGATACGCAGTATTTT
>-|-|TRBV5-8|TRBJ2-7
CASSHDSTYEQYF
TGTGCCAGCAGCCACGACAGTACCTACGAGCAGTACTTC
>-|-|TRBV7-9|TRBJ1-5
CASSKTGGEAYSNQPQHF
TGTGCCAGCAGCAAAACCGGGGGGGAAGCATATTCCAATCAGCCCCAGCATTTT
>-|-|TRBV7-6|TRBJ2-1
CASSHLQGEGALNEQFF
TGTGCCAGCAGCCACCTACAGGGGGAGGGGGCCCTGAATGAGCAGTTCTTC
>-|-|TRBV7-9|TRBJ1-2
CASSLERGKGYTF
TGTGCCAGCAGCTTAGAGAGGGGGAAAGGCTACACCTTC
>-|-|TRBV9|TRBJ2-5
CASSAGLGETQYF
TGTGCCAGCAGCGCGGGGTTGGGGGAGACCCAGTACTTC